Listed here is a single T cell receptor (beta chain). The record originates from a study of control samples from healthy donors and cancer patients. This table comes from immunoSEQ multiplex PCR, and its TCRdb copy is limited to in-frame clones, with some not included. The table lists roughly 170,000 clones, around 90% of them singletons. Germline V gives CDR1 SGHAT, CDR2 FQNNGV. V dropped 5 bases and J dropped 3 bases, with 14 bases sitting between them. This CDR3 comprises 14 residues. This receptor was obtained from a woman aged 40 to 50 in good health. V is TRBV11-2 and J is TRBJ2-7; D possibly matches TRBD1 or TRBD2 (5 bases each). Sequenced: blood. The CDR3 DNA reads as TGTGCCAGCAGCGGTGCCGGGGCAAGCTACGAGCAGTACTTC. It specifies CASSGAGASYEQYF.